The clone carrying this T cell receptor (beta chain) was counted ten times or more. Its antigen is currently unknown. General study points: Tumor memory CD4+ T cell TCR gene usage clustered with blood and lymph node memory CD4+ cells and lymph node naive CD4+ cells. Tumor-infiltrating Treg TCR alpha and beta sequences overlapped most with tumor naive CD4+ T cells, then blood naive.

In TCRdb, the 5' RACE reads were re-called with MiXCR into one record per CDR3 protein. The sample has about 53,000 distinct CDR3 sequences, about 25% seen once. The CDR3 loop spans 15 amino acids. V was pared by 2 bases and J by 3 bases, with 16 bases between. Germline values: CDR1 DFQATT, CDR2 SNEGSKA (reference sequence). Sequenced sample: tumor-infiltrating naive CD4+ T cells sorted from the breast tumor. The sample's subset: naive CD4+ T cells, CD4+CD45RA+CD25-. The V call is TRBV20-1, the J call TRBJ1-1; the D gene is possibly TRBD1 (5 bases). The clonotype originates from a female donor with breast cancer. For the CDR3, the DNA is TGCAGTGCTAGAAACCCGGGAGGGGCTGACACTGAAGCTTTCTTT. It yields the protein CSARNPGGADTEAFF.